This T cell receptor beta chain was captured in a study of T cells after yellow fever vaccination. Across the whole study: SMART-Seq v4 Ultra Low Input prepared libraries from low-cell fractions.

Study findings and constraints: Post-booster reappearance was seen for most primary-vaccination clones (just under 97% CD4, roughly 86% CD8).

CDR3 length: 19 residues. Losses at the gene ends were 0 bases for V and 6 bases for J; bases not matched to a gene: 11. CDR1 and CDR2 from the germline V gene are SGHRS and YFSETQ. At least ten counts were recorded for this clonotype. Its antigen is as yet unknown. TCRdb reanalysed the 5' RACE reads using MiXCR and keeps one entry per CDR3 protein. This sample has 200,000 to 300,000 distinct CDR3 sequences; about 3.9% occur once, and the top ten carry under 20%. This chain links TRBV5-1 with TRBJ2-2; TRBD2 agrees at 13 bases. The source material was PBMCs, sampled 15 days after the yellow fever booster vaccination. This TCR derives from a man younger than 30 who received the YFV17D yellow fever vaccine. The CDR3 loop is CASSLGTSGGPRFPGELFF. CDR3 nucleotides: TGCGCCAGCAGCTTGGGGACTAGCGGGGGCCCCAGGTTCCCCGGGGAGCTGTTTTTT.